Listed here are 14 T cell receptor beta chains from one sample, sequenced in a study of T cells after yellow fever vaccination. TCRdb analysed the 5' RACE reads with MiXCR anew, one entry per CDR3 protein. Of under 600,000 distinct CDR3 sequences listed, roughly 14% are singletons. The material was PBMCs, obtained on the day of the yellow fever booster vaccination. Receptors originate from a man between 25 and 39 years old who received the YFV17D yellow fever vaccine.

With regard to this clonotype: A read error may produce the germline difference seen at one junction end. In nucleotides, the CDR3 is TGTGCCAGCAGCCTTAACAGCGTTTCTTGGTTC. Amino acids: CASSLNSVSWF. V and J are TRBV5-5 and TRBJ2-1; D ambiguous. Germline CDR1 SGHKS, CDR2 YYEKEE (reference sequence). CDR3 length equals 11 residues.

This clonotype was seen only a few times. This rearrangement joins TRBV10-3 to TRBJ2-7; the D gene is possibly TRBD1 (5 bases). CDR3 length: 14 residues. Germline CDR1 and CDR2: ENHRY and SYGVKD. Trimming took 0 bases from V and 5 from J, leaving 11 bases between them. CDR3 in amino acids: CAISESIQGHEQYF. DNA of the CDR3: TGTGCCATCAGTGAGTCGATCCAGGGCCACGAGCAGTACTTC.

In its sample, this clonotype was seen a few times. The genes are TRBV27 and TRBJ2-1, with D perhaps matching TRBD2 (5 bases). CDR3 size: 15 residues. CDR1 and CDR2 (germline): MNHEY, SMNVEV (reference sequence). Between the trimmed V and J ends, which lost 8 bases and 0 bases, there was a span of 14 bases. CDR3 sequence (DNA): TGTGCCAGCCGTGACTACCTTTCCTCCTACAATGAGCAGTTCTTC. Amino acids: CASRDYLSSYNEQFF.

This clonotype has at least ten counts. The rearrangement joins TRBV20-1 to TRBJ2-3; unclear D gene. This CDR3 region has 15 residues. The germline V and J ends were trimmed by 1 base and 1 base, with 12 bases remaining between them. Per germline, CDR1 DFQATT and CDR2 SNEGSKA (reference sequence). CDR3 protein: CSARVPRIGTDTQYF. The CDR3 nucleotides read TGCAGTGCTAGAGTCCCCAGGATTGGCACAGATACGCAGTATTTT.

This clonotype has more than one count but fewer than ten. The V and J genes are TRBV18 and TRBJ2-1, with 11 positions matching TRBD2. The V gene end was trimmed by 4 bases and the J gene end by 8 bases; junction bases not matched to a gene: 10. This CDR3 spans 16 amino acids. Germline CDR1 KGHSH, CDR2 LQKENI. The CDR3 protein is CASSQTSGMARDEQFF. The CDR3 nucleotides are TGTGCCAGCTCACAGACTAGCGGGATGGCTAGGGATGAGCAGTTCTTC.

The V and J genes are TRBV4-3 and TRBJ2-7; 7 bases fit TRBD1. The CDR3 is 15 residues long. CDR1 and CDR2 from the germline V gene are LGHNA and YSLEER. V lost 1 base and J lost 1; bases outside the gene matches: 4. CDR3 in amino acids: CASSQGYRGSYEQYF. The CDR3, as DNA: TGCGCCAGCAGCCAAGGCTACAGGGGATCCTACGAGCAGTACTTC.

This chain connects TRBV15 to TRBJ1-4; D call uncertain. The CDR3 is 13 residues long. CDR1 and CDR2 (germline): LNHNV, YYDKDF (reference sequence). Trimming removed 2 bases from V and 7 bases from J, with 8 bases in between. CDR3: CATSRLQSEKLFF. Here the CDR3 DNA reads TGTGCCACCAGCAGACTTCAGAGTGAAAAACTGTTTTTT. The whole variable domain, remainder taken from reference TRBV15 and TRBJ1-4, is DAMVIQNPRYQVTQFGKPVTLSCSQTLNHNVMYWYQQKSSQAPKLLFHYYDKDFNNEADTPDNFQSRRPNTSFCFLDIRSPGLGDTAMYLCATSRLQSEKLFFGSGTQLSVL.

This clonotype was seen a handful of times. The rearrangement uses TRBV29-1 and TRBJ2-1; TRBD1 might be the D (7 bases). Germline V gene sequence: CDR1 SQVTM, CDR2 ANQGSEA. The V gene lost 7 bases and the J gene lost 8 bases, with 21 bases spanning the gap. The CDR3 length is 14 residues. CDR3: CSAEGQSKYDEQFF. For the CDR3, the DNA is TGCAGCGCGGAGGGACAGTCAAAGTACGATGAGCAGTTCTTC.

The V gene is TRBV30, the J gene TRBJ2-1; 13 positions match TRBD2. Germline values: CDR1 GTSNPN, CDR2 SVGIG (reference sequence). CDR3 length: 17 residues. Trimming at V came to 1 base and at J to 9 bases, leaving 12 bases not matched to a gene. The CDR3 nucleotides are TGTGCCTGGAGTGCAAGGACTAGCGGGAGATCAACAAGTGAGCAGTTCTTC. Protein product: CAWSARTSGRSTSEQFF.

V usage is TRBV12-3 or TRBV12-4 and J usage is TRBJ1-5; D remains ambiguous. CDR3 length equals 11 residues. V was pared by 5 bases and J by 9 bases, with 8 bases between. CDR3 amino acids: CASSKKGPQHF. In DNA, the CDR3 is TGTGCCAGCAGTAAAAAGGGGCCCCAGCATTTT.

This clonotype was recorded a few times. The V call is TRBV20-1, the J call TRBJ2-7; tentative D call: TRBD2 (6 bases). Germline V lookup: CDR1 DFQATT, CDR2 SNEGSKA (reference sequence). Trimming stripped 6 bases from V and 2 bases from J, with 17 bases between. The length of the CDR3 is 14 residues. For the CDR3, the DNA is TGCAGTGCCTTCACTCCGGGACTTCCCTACGAGCAGTACTTC. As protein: CSAFTPGLPYEQYF.

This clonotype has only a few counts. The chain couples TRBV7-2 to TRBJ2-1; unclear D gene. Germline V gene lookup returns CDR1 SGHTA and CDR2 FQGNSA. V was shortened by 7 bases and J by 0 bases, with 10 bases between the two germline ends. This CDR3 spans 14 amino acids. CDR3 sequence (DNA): TGTGCCAGCAATACAGCGAGCTCCTACAATGAGCAGTTCTTC. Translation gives CASNTASSYNEQFF.

CDR3 DNA sequence: TGTGCCAGCAGCAAAGGTCAAGAGTGGGAGGCAGAACAAGAGACCCAGTACTTC. Translation gives CASSKGQEWEAEQETQYF. The chain is built from TRBV21-1 and TRBJ2-5; TRBD2, as called in the table, went unchecked against the DNA. TRBV21-1 is termed a pseudogene. There are 18 residues in the CDR3.

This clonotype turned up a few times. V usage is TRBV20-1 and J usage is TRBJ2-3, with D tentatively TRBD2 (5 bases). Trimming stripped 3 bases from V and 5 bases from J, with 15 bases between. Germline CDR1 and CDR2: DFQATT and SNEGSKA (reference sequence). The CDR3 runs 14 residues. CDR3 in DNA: TGCAGTGCTAGGTTTGCGGTCCGGGGAGATACGCAGTATTTT. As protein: CSARFAVRGDTQYF.